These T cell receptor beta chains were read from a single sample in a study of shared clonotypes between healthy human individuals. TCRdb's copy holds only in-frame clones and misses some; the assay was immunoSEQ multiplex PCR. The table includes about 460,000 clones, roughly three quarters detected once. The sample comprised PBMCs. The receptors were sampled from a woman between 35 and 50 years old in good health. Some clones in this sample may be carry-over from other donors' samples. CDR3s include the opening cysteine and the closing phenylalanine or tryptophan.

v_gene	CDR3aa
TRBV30	CAWGTSYEQYF
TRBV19	CASSIRQGGGYGYTF
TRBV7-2	CASSLMTGAGAMLTQYF
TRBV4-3	CASSPAPRGIGGYTF
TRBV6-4	CASSDSAVSEAFF
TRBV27	CASSNLRTGGPYNEQFF
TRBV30	CAWSLGPNETQYF
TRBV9	CASSIPGTRDTQYF
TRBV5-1	CASSLDDRVNTGELFF
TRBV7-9	CASSFFGSQSSYNEQFF
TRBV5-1	CASSAAPDPSYEQYF
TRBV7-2	CASSSLTWSDEQHF
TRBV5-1	CASSFLDTEAFF
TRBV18	CASSPPSQETQYF
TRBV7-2	CASSFRIVGLALPYEQYF
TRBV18	CASSPVENTGELFF
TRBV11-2	CASSLQGTSNEQFF
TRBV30	CAWSVTGAHYSNQPQHF
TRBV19	CASTPGQPYGYTF
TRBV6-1	CASSENRLAGAHEQYF
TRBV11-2	CASSLVSRTGELFF
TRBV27	CASSTDRYRAGELFF
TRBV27	CASSLGLLSTDTQYF
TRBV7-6	CASSNRAGGEYEQYF
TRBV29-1	CSAGDYTGELFF
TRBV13	CASSRDSGANVLTF
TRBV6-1	CAIRAKSSGTDTQYF
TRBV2	CASSRGQKGTEAFF
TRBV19	CASNPVASGNTGELFF
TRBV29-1	CSVEARSYGYTF
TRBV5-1	CASSLAPEVYEQYF
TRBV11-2	CASSLGWGPYEQYF
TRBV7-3	CASSPSSGELFF
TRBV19	CASSTRTAGSSYNEQFF
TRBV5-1	CASSRDNDVYEQYF
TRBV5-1	CASSPTTSGNTIYF
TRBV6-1	CASRQGAHSGYTF
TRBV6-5	CASIPGLAFLNEQFF
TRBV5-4	CASSRGQGQGSYEQYF
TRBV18	CASSASGRDEQYF
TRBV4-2	CASSQEGSGVATNEKLFF
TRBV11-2	CASSFGNEQFF
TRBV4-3	CASSQDSRPGGDTQYF
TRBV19	CASSMAGKDTQYF
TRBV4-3	CASSRVTGSGELFF
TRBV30	CAWSVGGTSYEQYF
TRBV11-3	CASSSQGDTEAFF
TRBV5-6	CASSLAGTSNSYEQYF
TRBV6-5	CASSYSGPFQEQYF
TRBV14	CASSQVRWGTNNEQFF
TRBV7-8	CASSSILGGGAFGNTIYF
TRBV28	CASSSLTTPDTQYF
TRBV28	CASSLGGTSHEQYF